A single T cell receptor (beta chain) is shown here with its context. TCRdb's table, derived via immunoSEQ multiplex PCR, lists solely in-frame clones and lacks some. The sample includes fewer than 400,000 clones, about 91% of them seen just once. The source of the sample is a study of blood T cell repertoires in COVID-19. This TCR was recovered from a woman aged 18-29 years who had recovered from COVID-19. The sample was PBMCs or T cells enriched from blood (not recorded which).

CDR3 coding DNA: TGTGCCATCAGTGAGTCCCTTTTGACGGCGGGCCAAGAGACCCAGTACTTC. Protein sequence: CAISESLLTAGQETQYF. The rearrangement joins TRBV10-3 to TRBJ2-5; maybe TRBD2 (5 bases). V shed 0 bases and J shed 1 base, with 15 bases lying between them. Germline V gene lookup returns CDR1 ENHRY and CDR2 SYGVKD. CDR3 length: 17 amino acids.